These 9 T cell receptor beta chains were all obtained from the same sample, sequenced in a study of cytomegalovirus exposure and HLA in healthy donors. The table came from immunoSEQ multiplex PCR; TCRdb's copy has only in-frame clones and leaves some out. The data show some 160,000 clones, approximately 90% seen once. Sequencing used PBMCs. These receptors originate from a man aged 18 to 30 in good health and CMV-seronegative.

The chain couples TRBV7-2 to TRBJ2-1; TRBD2 agrees at 12 bases. Germline V CDR1 and CDR2: SGHTA, FQGNSA. The CDR3 is 16 residues long. V trimming: 4 bases; J trimming: 2 bases; junction bases outside the gene matches: 3. The chain's CDR3 is CASSSRLAGAYNEQFF. In nucleotides, the CDR3 is TGTGCCAGCAGCTCAAGACTAGCGGGGGCCTACAATGAGCAGTTCTTC.

The V gene is TRBV7-9, the J gene TRBJ1-3; 7 bases align to TRBD1. V dropped 5 bases and J dropped 9; count of bases not matched to a gene: 4. The germline gives CDR1 SEHNR, CDR2 FQNEAQ (reference sequence). The CDR3 runs to 12 residues. The CDR3 DNA reads TGTGCCAGCAGCAACGACAGGGTCACCATATATTTT. Amino acids: CASSNDRVTIYF.

This sequence joins TRBV11-1 and TRBJ2-5; the match to TRBD1 covers 7 bases. The germline gives CDR1 SGHAT, CDR2 FQDESV (reference sequence). The CDR3 is made up of 17 amino acids. Unmatched junction bases numbered 11, after V lost 4 bases and J lost 0 bases. As DNA, the CDR3 is TGTGCCAGCAGCTCCGCCCCGACAGGGAATAACCAAGAGACCCAGTACTTC. Encoded protein: CASSSAPTGNNQETQYF.

This clone was observed a few times. The J gene is TRBJ1-6, the V gene TRBV10-3; D perhaps matches TRBD1 (6 bases). CDR3 length: 14 amino acids. Germline V CDR1 and CDR2: ENHRY, SYGVKD. Trimming removed 2 bases at V and 9 bases at J, with 11 bases between. CDR3 amino acids: CAISEGRGGSPLHF. The CDR3, as DNA: TGTGCCATCAGTGAGGGCAGGGGCGGTTCACCCCTCCACTTT.

This chain connects TRBV6-5 to TRBJ1-4, with unresolved D. This CDR3 contains 14 residues. Germline V gene lookup returns CDR1 MNHEY and CDR2 SVGAGI. V dropped 2 bases and J dropped 6 bases, with 10 bases sitting between them. DNA of the CDR3: TGTGCCAGCAGTTACGAGGGCGGTCATGAAAAACTGTTTTTT. Protein product: CASSYEGGHEKLFF.

V is TRBV12-5 and J is TRBJ1-2; D ambiguous. The CDR3 runs 13 residues. V lost 1 base to trimming and J lost 8 bases, with 11 bases between them. Germline V CDR1 and CDR2: LGHNT, FRNRAP. This CDR3 reads CASGLAGWSGYTF. The CDR3 nucleotides are TGTGCTAGTGGTTTGGCAGGCTGGTCGGGCTACACCTTC.

This clone was seen a handful of times. The chain carries TRBV5-1 and TRBJ1-1, with TRBD1 matching over 9 bases. The CDR3 runs 15 residues. In germline, CDR1 is SGHRS, CDR2 YFSETQ. V trimming: 4 bases; J trimming: 1 base; junction bases outside the gene matches: 5. The CDR3 loop reads CASSTQDRGNTEAFF. In DNA, the CDR3 is TGCGCCAGCAGCACCCAGGACAGGGGGAACACTGAAGCTTTCTTT.

The count of this clone is one. The chain combines TRBV28 with TRBJ2-2; TRBD2 is a possible D gene (6 bases). The CDR3 is 15 residues long. Between the trimmed V and J ends, which lost 3 bases and 2 bases, there was a span of 10 bases. The germline V gene has CDR1 MDHEN and CDR2 SYDVKM. CDR3 coding DNA: TGTGCCAGCAGTTTTAGCGGAGCAAACACCGGGGAGCTGTTTTTT. It translates to CASSFSGANTGELFF.

V is TRBV7-9 and J is TRBJ2-3, with 12 bases aligning to TRBD2. V lost 7 bases to trimming and J lost 3 bases; unmatched junction nucleotides: 5. Germline V gene lookup returns CDR1 SEHNR and CDR2 FQNEAQ (reference sequence). The length of the CDR3 is 15 residues. CDR3 protein: CASTPGLAGTDTQYF. The CDR3, as DNA: TGTGCCAGCACTCCAGGACTAGCGGGGACAGATACGCAGTATTTT.